Here is one TCR beta chain with its context. Its antigen is unknown. These data are taken from a study of Ad26.COV2.S vaccination and SARS-CoV-2 variants. Study observations and caveats: Those who received the vaccine showed greater spike-specific TCR breadth than those given placebo.

As for treatment: 19 received Ad26.COV2.S at low or high dose, single or two shots; 5 received placebo; per-sample allocation not given. Collection of samples fell on day 63 after the first vaccine or placebo injection. The CDR3 has 14 amino acids. The germline gives CDR1 SNHLY, CDR2 FYNNEI. With V trimmed by 8 bases and J by 5 bases, 9 bases remained unmatched. The data were produced by immunoSEQ multiplex PCR, yet TCRdb's version contains in-frame clones alone and is incomplete. Of some 340,000 clones listed, around four fifths are singletons. The sequencing used peripheral blood, collected in a trial of Ad26.COV2.S vaccine versus placebo. The rearrangement uses TRBV2 and TRBJ2-5; 9 nucleotides align to TRBD1. The source of this sequence is a person aged 18-60 years who received the Ad26.COV2.S COVID-19 vaccine or a placebo. In DNA form, the CDR3 reads TGTGCCAGCGGCCGGGACAGGGTTTTTGAGACCCAGTACTTC. Translating it yields CASGRDRVFETQYF.